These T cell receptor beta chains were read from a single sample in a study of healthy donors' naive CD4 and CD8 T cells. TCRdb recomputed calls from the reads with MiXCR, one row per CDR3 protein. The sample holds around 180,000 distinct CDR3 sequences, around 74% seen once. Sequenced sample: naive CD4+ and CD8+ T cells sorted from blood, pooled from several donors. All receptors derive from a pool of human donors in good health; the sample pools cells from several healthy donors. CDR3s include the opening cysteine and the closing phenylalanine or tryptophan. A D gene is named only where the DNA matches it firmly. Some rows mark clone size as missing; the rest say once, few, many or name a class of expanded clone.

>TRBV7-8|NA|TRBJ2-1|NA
CASSLLWEWYNEQFF
TGTGCCAGCAGCTTATTGTGGGAGTGGTACAATGAGCAGTTCTTC
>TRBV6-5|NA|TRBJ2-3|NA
CASSPLVRIVDTQYF
TGTGCCAGCAGCCCTCTTGTACGGATAGTGGATACGCAGTATTTT
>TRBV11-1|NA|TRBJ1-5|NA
CASSWDGNQPQHF
TGTGCCAGCAGCTGGGATGGCAATCAGCCCCAGCATTTT
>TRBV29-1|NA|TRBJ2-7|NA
CSVGLTGPSYEQYF
TGCAGCGTAGGGTTGACAGGCCCATCCTACGAGCAGTACTTC
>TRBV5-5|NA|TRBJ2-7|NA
CASSLASSGDWSYEQYF
TGTGCCAGCAGCTTGGCGAGCTCGGGAGACTGGAGCTACGAGCAGTACTTC
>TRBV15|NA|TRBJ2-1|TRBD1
CATSRPGGYNEQFF
TGTGCCACCAGCAGACCAGGGGGCTACAATGAGCAGTTCTTC
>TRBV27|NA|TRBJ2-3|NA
CASSSPGHPTDTQYF
TGTGCCAGCAGTTCCCCGGGACACCCCACAGATACGCAGTATTTT
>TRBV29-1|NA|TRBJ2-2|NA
CSAGFPGELFF
TGCAGCGCAGGATTCCCCGGGGAGCTGTTTTTT
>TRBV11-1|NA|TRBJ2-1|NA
CASSLRGREWDNEQFF
TGTGCCAGCAGCTTAAGGGGCAGGGAGTGGGACAATGAGCAGTTCTTC
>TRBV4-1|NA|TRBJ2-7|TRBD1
CASSQDRETGASYEQYF
TGCGCCAGCAGCCAAGATCGTGAGACAGGGGCTTCCTACGAGCAGTACTTC
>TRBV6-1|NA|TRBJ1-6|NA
CASSLGPLHF
TGTGCCAGCAGTTTGGGACCCCTCCACTTT
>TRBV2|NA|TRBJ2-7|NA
CASNKLGFGDEQYF
TGTGCCAGCAACAAACTTGGTTTCGGGGACGAGCAGTACTTC
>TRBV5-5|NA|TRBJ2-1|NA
CASSLEPGDYNEQFF
TGTGCCAGCAGCTTGGAACCAGGAGATTACAATGAGCAGTTCTTC
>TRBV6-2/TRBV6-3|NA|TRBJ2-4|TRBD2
CASHQRGIQYF
TGTGCCAGCCATCAGCGGGGCATTCAGTACTTC
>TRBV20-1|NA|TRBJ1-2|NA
CSARVLPGGYTF
TGCAGTGCTAGAGTGCTCCCGGGCGGCTACACCTTC
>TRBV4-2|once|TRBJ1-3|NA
CASSQDGGTGNTIYF
TGTGCCAGCAGCCAAGATGGGGGAACTGGAAACACCATATATTTT
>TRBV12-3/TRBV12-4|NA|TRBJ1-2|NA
CASSLSGIDGYTF
TGTGCCAGCAGTTTATCTGGGATCGATGGCTACACCTTC
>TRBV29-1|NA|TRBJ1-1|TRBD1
CSGRTGPGAFF
TGCAGCGGTAGGACAGGGCCGGGAGCTTTCTTT
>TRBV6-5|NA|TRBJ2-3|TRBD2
CASSPPGLAGSASDTQYF
TGTGCCAGCAGTCCCCCGGGACTAGCGGGGAGCGCGTCAGATACGCAGTATTTT
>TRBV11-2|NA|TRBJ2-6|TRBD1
CASSLLRGPGANVLTF
TGTGCCAGCAGCCTCCTCAGGGGGCCTGGGGCCAACGTCCTGACTTTC
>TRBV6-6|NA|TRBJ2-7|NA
CASSPLSEQYF
TGTGCCAGCAGCCCTCTCTCCGAGCAGTACTTC
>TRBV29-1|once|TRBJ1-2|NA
CSVRDTGGYTF
TGCAGCGTTCGGGACACAGGTGGCTACACCTTC
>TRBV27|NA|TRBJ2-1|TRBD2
CASSPRDYLGNEQFF
TGTGCCAGCAGCCCCCGGGACTACCTTGGCAATGAGCAGTTCTTC
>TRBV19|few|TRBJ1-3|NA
CASSSESGNTIYF
TGTGCCAGTAGTTCGGAGTCTGGAAACACCATATATTTT
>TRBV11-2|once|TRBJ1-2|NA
CVSSPLSSGVYGYTF
TGTGTCAGCAGCCCCCTCTCTTCCGGCGTGTATGGCTACACCTTC
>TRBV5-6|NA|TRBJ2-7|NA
CASSFPDVPYDSYEQYF
TGTGCCAGCAGCTTCCCCGACGTGCCCTACGACTCCTACGAGCAGTACTTC
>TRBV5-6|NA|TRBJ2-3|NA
CASTERLEANTDTQYF
TGTGCCAGCACCGAACGACTAGAAGCTAACACAGATACGCAGTATTTT
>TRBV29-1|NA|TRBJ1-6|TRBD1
CSIRQGDSPLHF
TGCAGCATACGACAGGGAGATTCACCCCTCCACTTT
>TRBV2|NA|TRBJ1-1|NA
CASLPEVGTGDTEAFF
TGTGCCAGCCTCCCAGAAGTGGGGACTGGGGACACTGAAGCTTTCTTT
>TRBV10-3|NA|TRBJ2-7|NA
CAISPRDGSYEQYF
TGTGCCATCAGTCCCCGGGACGGATCCTACGAGCAGTACTTC
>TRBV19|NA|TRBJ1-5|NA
CASSMSGARLNQPQHF
TGTGCCAGTAGTATGTCAGGGGCCAGGCTGAATCAGCCCCAGCATTTT
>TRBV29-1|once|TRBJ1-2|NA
CSVEGANTNYGYTF
TGCAGCGTTGAAGGGGCCAATACTAACTATGGCTACACCTTC
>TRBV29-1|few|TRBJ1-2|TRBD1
CSVRTGGLWAYTF
TGCAGCGTACGGACAGGGGGCCTCTGGGCCTACACCTTC
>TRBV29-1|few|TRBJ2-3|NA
CSVEATDLDTQYF
TGCAGCGTTGAAGCCACAGACTTGGATACGCAGTATTTT
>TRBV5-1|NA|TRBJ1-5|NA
CASSEREDQPQHF
TGCGCCAGCAGCGAAAGGGAGGACCAGCCCCAGCATTTT
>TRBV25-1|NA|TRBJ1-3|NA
CASSERNTIYF
TGTGCCAGCAGTGAGAGAAACACCATATATTTT
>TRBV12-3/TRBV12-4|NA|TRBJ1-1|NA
CASGGGRDTEAFF
TGTGCCAGCGGCGGGGGAAGGGACACTGAAGCTTTCTTT
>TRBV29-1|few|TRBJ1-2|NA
CSVAGSAYGYTF
TGCAGCGTTGCCGGCAGCGCCTATGGCTACACCTTC
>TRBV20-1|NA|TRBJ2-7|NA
CSARDLGIAYEQYF
TGCAGTGCTAGAGATCTTGGGATCGCCTACGAGCAGTACTTC
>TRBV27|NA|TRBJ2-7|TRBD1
CASSPGTVGYEQYF
TGTGCCAGCAGCCCTGGGACAGTTGGATACGAGCAGTACTTC
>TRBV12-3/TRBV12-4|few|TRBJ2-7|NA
CASSTGFIYEQYF
TGTGCCAGCAGCACAGGGTTTATCTACGAGCAGTACTTC
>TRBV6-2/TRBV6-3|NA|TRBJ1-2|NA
CASSYYTGRGDGYTF
TGTGCCAGCAGTTACTACACAGGCAGGGGCGATGGCTACACCTTC
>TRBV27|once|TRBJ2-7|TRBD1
CASRRQGLFYEQYF
TGTGCCAGTAGGAGACAGGGGCTATTCTACGAGCAGTACTTC
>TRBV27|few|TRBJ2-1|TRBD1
CASSPGTGAYNEQFF
TGTGCCAGCAGCCCCGGGACAGGGGCTTACAATGAGCAGTTCTTC
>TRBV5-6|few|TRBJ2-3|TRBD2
CASSLTTSGRWDTQYF
TGTGCCAGCAGCTTGACGACTAGCGGGAGATGGGATACGCAGTATTTT
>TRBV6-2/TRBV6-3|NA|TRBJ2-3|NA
CASSYSPDTQYF
TGTGCCAGCAGTTACTCCCCAGATACGCAGTATTTT